A selection of T cell receptor beta chains follows, all from one sample in a study of vaccination and CD4 T cells after COVID-19. No antigen is known for these receptors. TCRdb re-called the PCR reads with MiXCR, one entry per CDR3 protein. The repertoire holds about 15,000 distinct CDR3 sequences, roughly 54% seen once, with about 12% in the top ten. Source material: CD4+ T cells from blood, cultured in vitro. The receptors come from a human donor who had recovered from COVID-19. CDR3s include the opening cysteine and the closing phenylalanine or tryptophan. The D gene is left open where the match is weak. Size values are once, few and many counts, or a class for expanded clones, and some rows have none.

CSVDSEGEQFF TGCAGCGTCGACAGCGAGGGTGAGCAGTTCTTC TRBJ2-1 11 TRBV29-1 NA NA
CASSTGGTNYGYTF TGTGCCAGTAGTACAGGGGGTACTAACTATGGCTACACCTTC TRBJ1-2 14 TRBV19 NA TRBD1
CASSGEGEQYF TGCGCCAGCAGTGGTGAGGGGGAGCAGTACTTC TRBJ2-7 11 TRBV10-1 NA NA
CASSYTGARGTEAFF TGTGCCAGCAGTTACACAGGAGCCCGGGGCACTGAAGCTTTCTTT TRBJ1-1 15 TRBV6-7 NA NA
CASSPDFRDAAGAFF TGTGCCAGTAGCCCAGATTTCCGGGACGCAGCCGGAGCTTTCTTT TRBJ1-1 15 TRBV19 NA NA
CSARIRDTEAFF TGCAGTGCTAGGATAAGGGACACTGAAGCTTTCTTT TRBJ1-1 12 TRBV20-1 NA NA
CSAYRGGSYEQYF TGCAGTGCCTACCGAGGGGGCTCCTACGAGCAGTACTTC TRBJ2-7 13 TRBV20-1 once NA
CASSERGGPQHF TGTGCCAGCAGTGAAAGGGGGGGTCCCCAGCATTTT TRBJ1-5 12 TRBV6-1 NA NA
CSAMSGGSGFQETQYF TGCAGTGCTATGTCGGGAGGCTCCGGCTTCCAAGAGACCCAGTACTTC TRBJ2-5 16 TRBV20-1 NA TRBD2
CASSFRGHAGELFF TGTGCCAGCAGCTTCAGGGGGCACGCCGGGGAGCTGTTTTTT TRBJ2-2 14 TRBV5-5 NA TRBD1
CASTLGLDTDTQYF TGTGCCAGCACCCTGGGACTTGACACAGATACGCAGTATTTT TRBJ2-3 14 TRBV12-3/TRBV12-4 NA NA
CASSSRGDQPQHF TGTGCCAGCAGCTCTAGGGGGGATCAGCCCCAGCATTTT TRBJ1-5 13 TRBV7-6 NA NA
CASSFPPVHEQFF TGTGCCAGCAGTTTCCCACCAGTCCATGAGCAGTTCTTC TRBJ2-1 13 TRBV28 NA NA
CASSLGLGELAFYYGYTF TGTGCCAGCAGTTTGGGCCTCGGGGAACTGGCCTTCTACTATGGCTACACCTTC TRBJ1-2 18 TRBV12-3/TRBV12-4 few NA
CASSFSDGNQPQHF TGTGCCAGCAGTTTTTCCGATGGCAATCAGCCCCAGCATTTT TRBJ1-5 14 TRBV12-3/TRBV12-4 NA NA
CASSLEGFRYTF TGTGCCAGCAGCTTAGAGGGGTTTAGATACACCTTC TRBJ1-2 12 TRBV7-9 NA NA
CASSPTGPSTDTQYF TGTGCCAGCTCACCTACAGGTCCGAGCACAGATACGCAGTATTTT TRBJ2-3 15 TRBV18 NA NA
CASSGDNPGRQFF TGTGCCAGCTCAGGTGACAATCCGGGACGACAGTTCTTC TRBJ2-1 13 TRBV18 NA NA
CSANGLATYEQYF TGCAGTGCCAACGGACTAGCCACCTACGAGCAGTACTTC TRBJ2-7 13 TRBV20-1 NA TRBD2
CASSAATGNTEAFF TGCGCCAGCAGCGCAGCGACAGGGAACACTGAAGCTTTCTTT TRBJ1-1 14 TRBV5-1 NA NA
CASSASDRGKRETQYF TGTGCCAGCAGTGCATCCGACAGGGGTAAACGAGAGACCCAGTACTTC TRBJ2-5 16 TRBV28 NA TRBD1
CASSYSSGASTDTQYF TGTGCCAGCAGTTACTCGAGCGGGGCTAGCACAGATACGCAGTATTTT TRBJ2-3 16 TRBV6-5 NA TRBD2
CASSTFRGNQPQHF TGTGCCAGCAGTACTTTCAGGGGCAATCAGCCCCAGCATTTT TRBJ1-5 14 TRBV27 NA NA
CSVVGQPADNYGYTF TGCAGCGTCGTGGGACAGCCCGCCGATAACTATGGCTACACCTTC TRBJ1-2 15 TRBV29-1 NA TRBD1
CASSPPGEAFF TGTGCCAGCAGCCCTCCCGGGGAAGCTTTCTTT TRBJ1-1 11 TRBV2 NA NA
CASSLLAGESYTQYF TGTGCCAGCAGCTTGCTAGCGGGGGAGTCATATACGCAGTATTTT TRBJ2-3 15 TRBV7-2 NA TRBD2
CSAKRGSYGYTF TGCAGTGCAAAGAGAGGGTCCTATGGCTACACCTTC TRBJ1-2 12 TRBV20-1 NA NA
CASSEAVLRDTQYF TGTGCCAGCAGCGAGGCCGTCCTCAGGGATACGCAGTATTTT TRBJ2-3 14 TRBV6-1 NA NA
CASSLQGRNQPQHF TGTGCCAGTAGTCTCCAGGGGCGCAATCAGCCCCAGCATTTT TRBJ1-5 14 TRBV19 NA NA
CASSPRPGLGTEAFF TGTGCCAGCAGCCCAAGACCAGGGTTAGGCACTGAAGCTTTCTTT TRBJ1-1 15 TRBV7-8 once NA
CASKETYLYEQYF TGTGCCAGCAAGGAGACGTACCTTTACGAGCAGTACTTC TRBJ2-7 13 TRBV2 NA NA
CASSLTHSNQPQHF TGTGCCAGCAGCTTAACCCATAGCAATCAGCCCCAGCATTTT TRBJ1-5 14 TRBV7-2 NA NA
CASGDRAEAFF TGTGCCAGTGGGGACAGGGCTGAAGCTTTCTTT TRBJ1-1 11 TRBV19 NA TRBD1
CASSTWRENTEAFF TGTGCCAGTAGTACCTGGCGGGAGAACACTGAAGCTTTCTTT TRBJ1-1 14 TRBV19 once NA
CASSESGGYTF TGTGCCAGCAGTGAATCAGGTGGCTACACCTTC TRBJ1-2 11 TRBV2 NA NA
CSASLGRGTDTQYF TGCAGTGCTAGTCTTGGCAGGGGGACAGATACGCAGTATTTT TRBJ2-3 14 TRBV20-1 NA TRBD1
CSAQTAANYGYTF TGCAGTGCTCAGACCGCAGCTAACTATGGCTACACCTTC TRBJ1-2 13 TRBV20-1 NA NA
CASSFPGTGGPNTEAFF TGTGCCAGCAGTTTCCCCGGGACAGGGGGCCCGAACACTGAAGCTTTCTTT TRBJ1-1 17 TRBV2 few TRBD1
CASSLLGQGNTEAFF TGTGCCAGCAGCTTACTTGGACAGGGGAACACTGAAGCTTTCTTT TRBJ1-1 15 TRBV7-2 NA TRBD1
CASSLGPPAGPDTQYF TGTGCCAGCAGCTTAGGACCCCCGGCAGGTCCAGATACGCAGTATTTT TRBJ2-3 16 TRBV7-9 NA NA